This TCR beta chain was identified during a study of beta chain features in type 1 diabetes. General observations from the study: Small HLA sub-analyses could not settle whether HLA shapes TCRB rearrangement. Patients with type 1 diabetes showed fewer VDJ junction insertions and more deletions.

Reverse transcription of all isolated RNA meant that expressed TCRB transcripts were sequenced. Some 3.3 million reads per sample on average were obtained from naive, central memory and regulatory T cell samples. TCRdb's copy holds only in-frame clones and misses some; the assay was immunoSEQ multiplex PCR. Here the sample spans roughly 450,000 clones, about an eighth being singletons. CDR1 and CDR2 from the germline V gene are SQVTM and ANQGSEA. V shed 4 bases and J shed 6 bases, with 4 bases lying between them. The CDR3 length is 10 residues. This clone was seen a few times. Antigen specificity is unknown.

The chain combines TRBV29-1 with TRBJ1-5; D is uncertain. The TCR comes from a young woman in good health. Sequenced input: naive CD4+ T cells from blood. CDR3 nucleotides: TGCAGCGTTGTCCGTCAGCCCCAGCATTTT. Amino acid sequence: CSVVRQPQHF. Full variable domain (remainder filled in from reference TRBV29-1 and TRBJ1-5): SAVISQKPSRDICQRGTSLTIQCQVDSQVTMMFWYRQQPGQSLTLIATANQGSEATYESGFVIDKFPISRPNLTFSTLTVSNMSPEDSSIYLCSVVRQPQHFGDGTRLSIL.